This T cell receptor beta chain was sequenced for a study of control samples from healthy donors and cancer patients. The CDR3 is 15 amino acids. CDR1 is SEHNR and CDR2 is FQNEAQ in the germline V gene (reference sequence). V lost 3 bases and J lost 4, with 13 bases in between. The protocol was immunoSEQ multiplex PCR, while the TCRdb copy is restricted to in-frame clones and leaves out a portion. Seen here are about 190,000 clones, approximately 92% observed once, and the top ten hold roughly 1.5%. The sample consisted of blood. The chain carries TRBV7-9 and TRBJ1-3, with TRBD1 as a possible D gene (6 bases). The origin of this receptor is a man aged 18 to 29 in good health. CDR3 bases: TGTGCCAGCAGCTTCACAGGGTTTGGAGGAAACACCATATATTTT. This codes for CASSFTGFGGNTIYF.